The rows below give T cell receptor beta chains drawn from one sample of a study of blood T cell repertoires in COVID-19. Produced via immunoSEQ multiplex PCR; TCRdb's table is partial and in-frame only. The sample has 200,000 to 250,000 clones, approximately 89% seen once; the top ten hold under 2%. Sequencing was done on a sample of peripheral blood. The receptors derive from a woman in her sixties or seventies who had recovered from COVID-19. CDR3s include the opening cysteine and the closing phenylalanine or tryptophan. The D gene is left open where the match is weak. Size is stated for part of the rows, as once, few or many counts, or as a class when the clone is expanded.

TRBV2	TRBD2	TRBJ2-5	-	TGTGCCAGCAGTTTGGGACTAGCGGTGAAGAAGACCCAGTACTTC	CASSLGLAVKKTQYF
TRBV7-2	-	TRBJ1-2	-	TGTGCCAGCAGCTTAGGTCTGGGGCCTAGCTATGGCTACACCTTC	CASSLGLGPSYGYTF
TRBV6-2/TRBV6-3	-	TRBJ1-5	-	TGTGCCAGCAGTTACTACGGGGGGGAAGGCAATCAGCCCCAGCATTTT	CASSYYGGEGNQPQHF
TRBV6-2/TRBV6-3	TRBD1	TRBJ1-6	-	TGTGCCAGCAGTCTACAGGGGAAGGGGAATTCACCCCTCCACTTT	CASSLQGKGNSPLHF
TRBV5-1	-	TRBJ1-1	-	TGCGCCAGCAGCTTGGAAAGAGGGTGGAACACTGAAGCTTTCTTT	CASSLERGWNTEAFF
TRBV28	TRBD1	TRBJ1-5	-	TGTGCCAGCAGTCAGGGGGGAGGACGGCAGCCCCAGCATTTT	CASSQGGGRQPQHF
TRBV7-9	TRBD2	TRBJ2-2	-	TGTGCCAGCAGCCTCGGACTAGCGGGGGTCGGGGAGCTGTTTTTT	CASSLGLAGVGELFF
TRBV23-1	-	TRBJ1-5	-	TGCGCCAGCAGTCATGCCTCGGCGGGGAGGAATCAGCCCCAGCATTTT	CASSHASAGRNQPQHF
TRBV28	TRBD1	TRBJ1-2	-	TGTGCCGGAACAGACAGGGCCCACGGCTACACCTTC	CAGTDRAHGYTF
TRBV6-5	-	TRBJ1-6	-	TGTGCCAGCACCAAAGGGGGACGGATTATTTCACCCCTCCACTTT	CASTKGGRIISPLHF
TRBV6-2/TRBV6-3	TRBD1	TRBJ1-1	-	TGTGCCAGCAGTCCGATTCCGGGACAGATGGTAAACACTGAAGCTTTCTTT	CASSPIPGQMVNTEAFF
TRBV7-2	-	TRBJ1-3	once	TGTGCCAGCAGCTCCTCGGGTAGCTCTGGAAACACCATATATTTT	CASSSSGSSGNTIYF
TRBV7-9	-	TRBJ1-4	-	TGTGCCAGCACCCTCGGACGGGGTAATGAAAAACTGTTTTTT	CASTLGRGNEKLFF
TRBV7-8	-	TRBJ1-4	few	TGTGCCAGCAGGCCTAGGGGAGGGCCTGATGAAAAACTGTTTTTT	CASRPRGGPDEKLFF
TRBV19	TRBD1	TRBJ1-2	-	TGTGCCAGTAGTCTCAGCGGGACAGGGGACAGAGGCTACACCTTC	CASSLSGTGDRGYTF
TRBV29-1	-	TRBJ2-3	-	TGCAGCGTTGGAGCGGTGGGGACAGATACGCAGTATTTT	CSVGAVGTDTQYF
TRBV28	TRBD2	TRBJ2-1	-	TGTGCCAGCAGAGGAGGCGGGGGGTACTCCTACAATGAGCAGTTCTTC	CASRGGGGYSYNEQFF
TRBV11-2	TRBD1	TRBJ1-5	-	TGTGCCAGCAGCCTGGGACAGGGGGAATATCTGCCCCAGCATTTT	CASSLGQGEYLPQHF
TRBV2	TRBD1	TRBJ1-5	-	TGTGCCAGCAGTGAACCGACAGGGGGATTGCAGCCCCAGCATTTT	CASSEPTGGLQPQHF
TRBV9	TRBD1	TRBJ2-5	many	TGTGCCAGCAGCGTAGGGTATACAGGGGTCCAAGAGACCCAGTACTTC	CASSVGYTGVQETQYF
TRBV6-6	-	TRBJ1-6	-	TGTGCCAGCAGCCCCGGTCGGGGGACGGGTTCTCAGAGCTCCTATAATTCACCCCTCCACTTT	CASSPGRGTGSQSSYNSPLHF
TRBV5-4	-	TRBJ1-2	-	TGTGCCAGCAGCCAGATTGAACAGGCGCTTTATGGCTACACCTTC	CASSQIEQALYGYTF
TRBV29-1	-	TRBJ1-5	-	TGCAGCGTTGAGTTGCAGGGAGGGCAGCCCCAGCATTTT	CSVELQGGQPQHF
TRBV4-1	-	TRBJ2-1	few	TGCGCCAGCAGCCCGGTAGCAATGGGTAGCGGCCGCAATGAGCAGTTCTTC	CASSPVAMGSGRNEQFF
TRBV28	-	TRBJ1-2	-	TGTGCCAGCAGTTTCGGGGGTCGGTATGGCTACACCTTC	CASSFGGRYGYTF
TRBV15	-	TRBJ1-2	-	TGTGCCACCAGCTCTAAGGGAGGGGGAGTGCTAGACTATGGCTACACCTTC	CATSSKGGGVLDYGYTF
TRBV7-2	TRBD2	TRBJ2-5	-	TGTGCCAGCAGCTCTAGAGCGGGGTTAGAGACCCAGTACTTC	CASSSRAGLETQYF
TRBV28	-	TRBJ1-5	-	TGTGCCAGCAGGTGGGCACAGAATCAGCCCCAGCATTTT	CASRWAQNQPQHF
TRBV11-2	-	TRBJ1-4	-	TGTGCCAGCAGCCCCCTCGGTGGGGGGTCGGATGAAAAACTGTTTTTT	CASSPLGGGSDEKLFF
TRBV28	-	TRBJ2-7	-	TGTGCCAGCACTTCGACCCTACTAGCCGCAGACTTC	CASTSTLLAADF
TRBV5-1	TRBD1	TRBJ2-3	-	TGCGCCAGCAGCGTGGACAGGGGAAGTTATAGGCAGTATTTT	CASSVDRGSYRQYF
TRBV11-3	TRBD1	TRBJ2-3	-	TGTGCCAGCAGCTACGGGACAGGGAACACAGATACGCAGTATTTT	CASSYGTGNTDTQYF
TRBV4-2	TRBD1	TRBJ2-7	-	TGTGCCAGCAGCCAAGGAAACAGGGGGCTCTTCTACGAGCAGTACTTC	CASSQGNRGLFYEQYF
TRBV19	-	TRBJ2-7	-	TGTGCCAGTAGTATCCGGTTTGACAGATCCTACGAGCAGTACTTC	CASSIRFDRSYEQYF
TRBV7-2	TRBD1	TRBJ1-6	-	TGTGCCAGCAGCTTAGGGGGGACAGTTAATTCACCCCTCCACTTT	CASSLGGTVNSPLHF
TRBV29-1	-	TRBJ2-5	-	TGCAGCGTCAGTTTAGGAGATCGGGAGACCCAGTACTTC	CSVSLGDRETQYF
TRBV19	-	TRBJ1-2	-	TGTGCCAGTAGTATAAACAGATATGGCTACACCTTC	CASSINRYGYTF
TRBV11-2	-	TRBJ2-7	few	TGTGCCAGCAGCACCCGGACTACCTACGAGCAGTACTTC	CASSTRTTYEQYF
TRBV6-5	-	TRBJ2-7	-	TGTGCCAGCAGTACAGTTACCTACGAGCAGTACTTC	CASSTVTYEQYF
TRBV11-2	TRBD1	TRBJ1-3	-	TGTGCCAGCAGCCGCGTCGGAGGACAGGGAAAAACCTACACCATATATTTT	CASSRVGGQGKTYTIYF
TRBV3-1/TRBV3-2	TRBD1	TRBJ2-7	-	TGTGCCAGCAGCCAAACGAGGACAGGGGGCTACGAGCAGTACTTC	CASSQTRTGGYEQYF
TRBV28	-	TRBJ1-2	-	TGTGCCAGCAGTCGCGCGGGTGGGAACTATGGCTACACCTTC	CASSRAGGNYGYTF
TRBV7-9	TRBD1	TRBJ2-3	-	TGTGCCAGCAGCTTTCTTCAGGAAGGGACAGGTACGCAGTATTTT	CASSFLQEGTGTQYF
TRBV7-3	-	TRBJ2-2	-	TGTGCCAGCAGCCGAGGCGGGCAGGAGCTCACCGGGGAGCTGTTTTTT	CASSRGGQELTGELFF
TRBV29-1	TRBD1	TRBJ1-2	-	TGCACATTTGACAGGGGAACAGCAAGCGGCTACACCTTC	CTFDRGTASGYTF
TRBV6-6	TRBD1	TRBJ1-2	once	TGTGCCAGCAGTCCCGGGACAGGGGGCCCCAAGGACTATGGCTACACCTTC	CASSPGTGGPKDYGYTF
TRBV29-1	-	TRBJ1-4	-	TGCAGCGTTGACATGGAGGGGAGTGAAAAACTGTTTTTT	CSVDMEGSEKLFF
TRBV6-5	TRBD1	TRBJ2-2	once	TGTGCCACTACCGAGGGGGCTGGGGAGCTGTTTTTT	CATTEGAGELFF
TRBV5-1	TRBD1	TRBJ1-4	-	TGCGCCAGCAGCTACAGGGGGGAAAATGAAAAACTGTTTTTT	CASSYRGENEKLFF
TRBV4-2	TRBD2	TRBJ2-1	-	TGTGCCAGCAGCCAAGGCTCTAGCGGGGCGTACAATGAGCAGTTCTTC	CASSQGSSGAYNEQFF
TRBV7-6	-	TRBJ1-1	-	TGTGCCAGCAGGTCCCTGGGACACCTGAACACTGAAGCTTTCTTT	CASRSLGHLNTEAFF